These T cell receptor beta chains were read from a single sample in a study of graft-versus-host responses after intestinal transplantation. The antigens for these receptors are not known. This table comes from immunoSEQ multiplex PCR, and its TCRdb copy is limited to in-frame clones, with some not included. This table holds 85,000 to 90,000 clones, 92% found once. The sequences come from unstimulated CD4+ T cells sorted from spleen or lymph node cells, collected before intestinal transplant. Receptor source: a human donor who received an intestinal transplant. The CDR3 runs from the conserved cysteine through the conserved F or W. Each record gives: clone size, V gene, J gene, CDR3 protein. A clone size is listed for some rows: how often the clone was seen (once, few, many), or a class if it is expanded.

-	TRBV19	TRBJ2-7	CASAMTATGYEQYF
-	TRBV2	TRBJ2-5	CASRKNRKETQYF
-	TRBV10-3	TRBJ2-2	CAIRWDRGRANTGELFF
-	TRBV5-1	TRBJ2-1	CASRPLAASGRTTYGNEQFF
-	TRBV5-4	TRBJ1-2	CASRATGISPANYGYTF
-	TRBV28	TRBJ2-1	CASISSGRAPGNEQFF
-	TRBV6-4	TRBJ2-1	CASSQTGLAGSNEQFF
-	TRBV11-2	TRBJ2-1	CASSWQLGLKGAFF
-	TRBV6-6	TRBJ1-1	CASSYLQGKTVKAFF
-	TRBV5-1	TRBJ2-6	CASSAGLAGAGANVLTF
once	TRBV7-9	TRBJ2-5	CASSLALTVNQETQYF
-	TRBV15	TRBJ1-5	CATSRQGIGEPQHF
-	TRBV6-5	TRBJ1-6	CASSYSGVYNSPLHF
-	TRBV18	TRBJ1-4	CASSPLPGSIATNEKLFF
-	TRBV28	TRBJ2-7	CASRSGYEQYF
-	TRBV10-3	TRBJ1-5	CAIRSGTDSNQPQHF
-	TRBV27	TRBJ2-7	CASSSWGLEYEQYF
-	TRBV7-8	TRBJ1-4	CASSPGWVGANEKLFF
-	TRBV7-6	TRBJ2-5	CASSLVVYQETQYF
-	TRBV5-1	TRBJ2-5	CASSLDVGPGAGSETQYF
-	TRBV5-1	TRBJ2-3	CASSLGLITDTQYF
-	TRBV29-1	TRBJ1-1	CSVDNTEAFF
-	TRBV6-5	TRBJ2-7	CASSERHLSYEQYF
-	TRBV30	TRBJ2-1	CAWIRLDRAGDEQFF
-	TRBV5-1	TRBJ2-3	CASSPWTKNTDTQYF
-	TRBV30	TRBJ2-3	CAWSPRLGTGGADTQYF
-	TRBV18	TRBJ2-5	CASSPATGETQYF
-	TRBV5-1	TRBJ1-2	CASSLEKGDYGYTF
-	TRBV5-1	TRBJ2-5	CASSAGTQISKETQYF
-	TRBV5-1	TRBJ1-5	CASSLAGEGQPQHF
once	TRBV5-8	TRBJ1-2	CASSFGQNYGYTF
-	TRBV14	TRBJ1-2	CASSQKRTGIYGYTF
-	TRBV30	TRBJ2-7	CAWSEGGSYEQYF
-	TRBV5-5	TRBJ2-1	CASSSLRGDRLYNEQFF
-	TRBV10-3	TRBJ1-2	CAIRQAGSVDGYTF
-	TRBV30	TRBJ2-2	CAWSPWANTGELFF